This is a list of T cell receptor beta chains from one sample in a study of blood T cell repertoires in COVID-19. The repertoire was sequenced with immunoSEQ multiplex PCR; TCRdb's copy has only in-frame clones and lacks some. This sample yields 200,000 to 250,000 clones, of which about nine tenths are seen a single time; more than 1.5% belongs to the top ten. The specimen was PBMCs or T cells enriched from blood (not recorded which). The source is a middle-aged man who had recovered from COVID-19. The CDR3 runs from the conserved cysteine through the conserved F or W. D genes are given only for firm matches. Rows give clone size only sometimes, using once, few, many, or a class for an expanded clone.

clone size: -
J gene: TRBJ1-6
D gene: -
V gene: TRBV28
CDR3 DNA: TGTGCCACGAAGGGGGGGAGGTATTCACCCCTCCACTTT
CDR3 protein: CATKGGRYSPLHF

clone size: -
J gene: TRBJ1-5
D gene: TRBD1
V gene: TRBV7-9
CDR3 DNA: TGTGCCAGCACCGGGACAGGGGGCCAACAGCCCCAGCATTTT
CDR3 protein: CASTGTGGQQPQHF

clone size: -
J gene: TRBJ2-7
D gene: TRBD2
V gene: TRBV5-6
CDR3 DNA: TGTGCCAGCAGCCGTCGACTAGCGGGAGGTCCCCACGAGCAGTACTTC
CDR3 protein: CASSRRLAGGPHEQYF

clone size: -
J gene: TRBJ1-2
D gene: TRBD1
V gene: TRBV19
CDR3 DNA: TGTGCCAGTAGTAGGGACAGCGCTAACTATGGCTACACCTTC
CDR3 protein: CASSRDSANYGYTF

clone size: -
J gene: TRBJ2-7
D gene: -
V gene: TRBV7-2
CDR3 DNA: TGTGCCAGCAGCTTCATCCTTAGGGGGAGAGCGAGAGACTACGAGCAGTACTTC
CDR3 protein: CASSFILRGRARDYEQYF

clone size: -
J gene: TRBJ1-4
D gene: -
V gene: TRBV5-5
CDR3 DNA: TGTGCCAGCAGCTTGAGGACAGCTGCAACTAATGAAAAACTGTTTTTT
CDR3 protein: CASSLRTAATNEKLFF

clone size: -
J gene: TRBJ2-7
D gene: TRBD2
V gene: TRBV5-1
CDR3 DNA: TGCGCCAGCAGCTTGGCGGCGGGGGGGCCCTACGAGCAGTACTTC
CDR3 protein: CASSLAAGGPYEQYF

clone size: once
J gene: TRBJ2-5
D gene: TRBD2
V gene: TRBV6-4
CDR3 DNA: TGTGCCAGCAGTGAAGCGGGGCAAGAGACCCAGTACTTC
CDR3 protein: CASSEAGQETQYF

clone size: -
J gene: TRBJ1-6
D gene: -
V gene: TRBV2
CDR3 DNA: TGTGCCAGCAGTGAAGCCGCAGGGGACCCCCTCCACTTT
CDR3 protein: CASSEAAGDPLHF

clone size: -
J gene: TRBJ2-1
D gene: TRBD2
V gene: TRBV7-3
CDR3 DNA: TGTGCCAGCAGCTTAACCCCTAGCGGGGACTACAATGAGCAGTTCTTC
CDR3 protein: CASSLTPSGDYNEQFF